The text below deals with one TCR beta chain. Germline V lookup: CDR1 LNHDA, CDR2 SQIVND (reference sequence). This CDR3 has 13 amino acids. Trimming removed 4 bases at V and 0 bases at J, with 6 bases between. Profiled with immunoSEQ multiplex PCR; TCRdb holds only in-frame clones, not every one. This table has around 80,000 clones, about 92% appearing once. This entry is derived from a study of T cell changes during pregnancy in multiple sclerosis. Here the sequenced sample was peripheral blood, taken before pregnancy. This rearrangement joins TRBV19 to TRBJ1-1, with D uncertain. This TCR derives from a female donor with multiple sclerosis, enrolled in a pregnancy study. The CDR3 sequence: CASSKEVNTEAFF. As DNA, the CDR3 is TGTGCCAGTAGTAAGGAGGTGAACACTGAAGCTTTCTTT.